This T cell receptor beta chain was recorded in a study of blood T cell repertoires in COVID-19. Per the original methods: Estimated nucleated cell counts came from reference gene primer amplification. Sequencing was performed with immunoSEQ multiplex PCR; in TCRdb, only in-frame clones are kept and a portion is missing. Clone size and the V and J calls come from that table; the DNA yielded D and trimming. The sample carries roughly 190,000 clones, 85% to 90% recorded once. The sample taken for sequencing was peripheral blood. This clonotype was obtained from a human donor in a cohort sampled during active COVID-19.

CDR3 amino acids: CASSLGRHNEQFF. The DNA for the CDR3 is TGTGCCAGCAGCTTAGGGCGGCACAATGAGCAGTTCTTC. V and J are TRBV11-2 and TRBJ2-1; D remains ambiguous. CDR3 size: 13 residues. V shed 1 base and J shed 5 bases, with 6 bases lying between them. Germline V gene sequence: CDR1 SGHAT, CDR2 FQNNGV.